Listed below are T cell receptor beta chains from one sample, sequenced in a study of CD8+ T cells in alopecia areata. This table comes from immunoSEQ multiplex PCR, and its TCRdb copy is limited to in-frame clones, with some not included. The profile shows fewer than 150,000 clones, 75% to 85% of them singletons. The sample in question was CD8+ T cells sorted from blood, obtained at week 4, from a patient treated with tofacitinib. Receptors originate from a human donor with alopecia areata. Each CDR3 is given with its conserved first and last residue. The D gene is left open where the match is weak. Some rows have no size entry. The others give once, few or many, or a class for an expanded clone.

clone_size cdr3_length d_call j_call v_call cdr3_aa cdr3_nt
. 15 . TRBJ2-2 TRBV6-1 CASRVSGGTTGELFF TGTGCCAGCAGGGTCTCAGGGGGGACCACCGGGGAGCTGTTTTTT
once 16 TRBD2 TRBJ2-5 TRBV4-1 CASSQGDSGVWETQYF TGCGCCAGCAGCCAAGGCGATAGCGGGGTTTGGGAGACCCAGTACTTC
once 16 . TRBJ1-4 TRBV5-8 CASSRADSSTNEKLFF TGTGCCAGCAGCCGTGCGGACAGCTCAACTAATGAAAAACTGTTTTTT
. 16 . TRBJ2-3 TRBV5-4 CASSLLTGPGTDTQYF TGTGCCAGCAGCTTGTTAACAGGGCCGGGCACAGATACGCAGTATTTT
few 12 . TRBJ2-2 TRBV7-9 CASSHWTGELFF TGTGCCAGCAGCCATTGGACCGGGGAGCTGTTTTTT
. 8 . TRBJ1-1 TRBV10-1 CARSEAFF TGCGCCAGGTCTGAAGCTTTCTTT
. 15 TRBD2 TRBJ2-7 TRBV27 CASSSGGAGHHEQYF TGTGCCAGCAGTTCCGGGGGGGCAGGGCATCACGAGCAGTACTTC
few 16 TRBD2 TRBJ2-3 TRBV7-8 CASSLRTSGVSDTQYF TGTGCCAGCAGCTTAAGGACTAGCGGGGTTTCAGATACGCAGTATTTT
. 15 . TRBJ1-2 TRBV7-9 CASSPVRGANYGYTF TGTGCCAGCAGTCCCGTCCGGGGCGCGAACTATGGCTACACCTTC
medium-sized 13 TRBD1 TRBJ1-1 TRBV19 CASSIGTGREAFF TGTGCCAGTAGTATCGGGACAGGGAGGGAAGCTTTCTTT
. 13 . TRBJ1-1 TRBV6-5 CASSLGPLTEAFF TGTGCCAGCAGTTTGGGACCGCTTACTGAAGCTTTCTTT
. 16 . TRBJ2-1 TRBV5-1 CASSLAGAGSRNEQFF TGCGCCAGCAGCTTGGCCGGGGCCGGATCCCGGAATGAGCAGTTCTTC
. 13 . TRBJ2-3 TRBV7-9 CASSSPHTDTQYF TGTGCCAGCAGCTCGCCGCACACAGATACGCAGTATTTT
. 11 . TRBJ2-5 TRBV7-9 CASSFQETQYF TGTGCCAGCAGCTTTCAAGAGACCCAGTACTTC
. 15 . TRBJ2-3 TRBV11-1 CASSEVGASTDTQYF TGTGCCAGCAGCGAGGTTGGGGCCTCCACAGATACGCAGTATTTT
. 11 . TRBJ2-1 TRBV7-9 CASSLAPEQFF TGTGCCAGCAGCTTAGCCCCCGAGCAGTTCTTC
. 14 . TRBJ2-7 TRBV27 CASSLYSAAYEQYF TGTGCCAGCAGTTTGTACAGCGCAGCCTACGAGCAGTACTTC
. 15 TRBD2 TRBJ2-7 TRBV7-2 CASGASGGYSYEQYF TGTGCCAGCGGCGCTAGCGGGGGGTACTCCTACGAGCAGTACTTC
medium-sized 13 TRBD1 TRBJ1-1 TRBV10-3 CAISGGTGTEAFF TGTGCCATCAGTGGAGGGACAGGCACTGAAGCTTTCTTT
few 15 TRBD1 TRBJ2-3 TRBV5-6 CASSWPDRGEDTQYF TGTGCCAGCAGCTGGCCGGACAGGGGGGAAGATACGCAGTATTTT
. 14 TRBD2 TRBJ2-1 TRBV5-4 CAIQTSGFYNEQFF TGTGCCATTCAGACTAGCGGTTTCTACAATGAGCAGTTCTTC
. 12 . TRBJ2-7 TRBV29-1 CSVVQTSYEQYF TGCAGCGTTGTACAGACCTCCTACGAGCAGTACTTC
few 15 . TRBJ1-5 TRBV29-1 CSVVDETDSNQPQHF TGCAGCGTTGTTGACGAAACAGATAGCAATCAGCCCCAGCATTTT
. 14 . TRBJ2-3 TRBV7-3 CASSSSAGTDTQYF TGTGCCAGCAGCTCAAGCGCTGGAACAGATACGCAGTATTTT
once 15 . TRBJ1-2 TRBV15 CATTFDSSITRGYTF TGTGCCACCACTTTCGACAGTTCGATCACCAGGGGCTACACCTTC
. 15 . TRBJ2-7 TRBV9 CASSVRTVDPYEQYF TGTGCCAGCAGCGTCAGGACTGTTGACCCCTACGAGCAGTACTTC
. 14 . TRBJ2-3 TRBV30 CAWSVGESTDTQYF TGTGCCTGGAGTGTCGGGGAGTCCACAGATACGCAGTATTTT
. 15 . TRBJ1-2 TRBV5-4 CASSLDGYSNYGYTF TGTGCCAGCAGTTTAGACGGATATTCTAACTATGGCTACACCTTC
few 15 TRBD1 TRBJ2-1 TRBV7-8 CASSDTGQSYNEQFF TGTGCCAGCAGCGACACGGGACAGTCCTACAATGAGCAGTTCTTC
. 14 . TRBJ1-1 TRBV29-1 CSVEVGVQGTEAFF TGCAGCGTTGAAGTGGGAGTACAGGGCACTGAAGCTTTCTTT
. 17 . TRBJ1-3 TRBV29-1 CSVVKAQGSDSGNTIYF TGCAGCGTTGTAAAGGCCCAGGGCTCCGACTCTGGAAACACCATATATTTT
. 13 TRBD2 TRBJ2-1 TRBV4-1 CASSPSGDNEQFF TGCGCCAGCTCTCCTAGCGGGGACAATGAGCAGTTCTTC
. 16 . TRBJ1-2 TRBV5-6 CASSLFLQQALYGYTF TGTGCCAGCAGCTTATTCTTGCAACAGGCTCTTTATGGCTACACCTTC
. 16 TRBD2 TRBJ2-1 TRBV29-1 CSVELAGGISYNEQFF TGCAGCGTTGAACTAGCGGGGGGCATCTCCTACAATGAGCAGTTCTTC
. 14 . TRBJ2-7 TRBV5-1 CASSLDEASYEQYF TGCGCCAGCAGCTTGGATGAAGCCTCCTACGAGCAGTACTTC
. 16 TRBD1 TRBJ2-3 TRBV5-1 CASSSGQGEGTDTQYF TGCGCCAGCAGCTCTGGACAGGGTGAGGGCACAGATACGCAGTATTTT
. 12 . TRBJ1-1 TRBV15 CATSRDEIEAFF TGTGCCACCAGCAGAGACGAGATTGAAGCTTTCTTT
. 12 . TRBJ2-2 TRBV7-2 CASSLIPGELFF TGTGCCAGCAGCTTAATCCCCGGGGAGCTGTTTTTT
. 12 . TRBJ2-7 TRBV29-1 CSVEMTGYEQYF TGCAGCGTTGAAATGACAGGTTACGAGCAGTACTTC
. 14 . TRBJ2-7 TRBV7-9 CASSFRGDGYEQYF TGTGCCAGCAGCTTCAGGGGCGATGGCTACGAGCAGTACTTC
. 15 . TRBJ2-5 TRBV7-9 CASSLKQGPQITQYF TGTGCCAGCAGCTTAAAACAGGGCCCCCAGATAACCCAGTACTTC
. 16 . TRBJ1-1 TRBV5-1 CASSLEGSEVNTEAFF TGCGCCAGCAGCTTAGAGGGAAGTGAAGTGAACACTGAAGCTTTCTTT
. 16 TRBD1 TRBJ2-5 TRBV5-4 CASSRGGQAIQETQYF TGTGCCAGCAGCCGTGGGGGACAGGCGATCCAAGAGACCCAGTACTTC
. 15 . TRBJ2-5 TRBV27 CASSPHGGSQETQYF TGTGCCAGCAGTCCCCATGGGGGCTCCCAAGAGACCCAGTACTTC
few 14 . TRBJ2-5 TRBV4-1 CASSQIGQQETQYF TGCGCCAGCAGCCAAATAGGACAGCAAGAGACCCAGTACTTC
. 15 . TRBJ1-5 TRBV2 CASSGLSRPNQPQHF TGTGCCAGCAGTGGTTTATCCCGACCCAATCAGCCCCAGCATTTT
few 15 . TRBJ2-5 TRBV7-9 CASSSPREVEETQYF TGTGCCAGCAGCTCCCCCAGGGAAGTGGAAGAGACCCAGTACTTC
few 11 . TRBJ2-1 TRBV7-9 CASSSGTQGFF TGTGCCAGCAGCTCCGGGACCCAGGGGTTCTTC
. 13 . TRBJ2-5 TRBV27 CASSGLIQETQYF TGTGCCAGCAGTGGACTTATCCAAGAGACCCAGTACTTC
. 16 TRBD2 TRBJ2-5 TRBV7-8 CASSLEPSGDQETQYF TGTGCCAGCAGCTTAGAACCAAGCGGGGATCAAGAGACCCAGTACTTC
. 14 . TRBJ2-5 TRBV29-1 CSVEVIGTEETQYF TGCAGCGTTGAAGTGATAGGGACGGAAGAGACCCAGTACTTC
. 14 . TRBJ2-5 TRBV7-9 CASSSLRGGETQYF TGTGCCAGCAGCTCCCTAAGGGGAGGTGAGACCCAGTACTTC
. 15 . TRBJ2-3 TRBV2 CASISMQVSTDTQYF TGTGCCAGCATTAGTATGCAGGTTAGCACAGATACGCAGTATTTT
. 16 . TRBJ2-5 TRBV7-8 CASSYLQAPLDETQYF TGTGCCAGCAGCTACCTACAGGCGCCCCTCGACGAGACCCAGTACTTC
. 14 . TRBJ1-2 TRBV5-1 CASSLEGDGNGYTF TGCGCCAGCAGCTTGGAAGGGGATGGCAATGGCTACACCTTC
. 15 TRBD1 TRBJ2-2 TRBV7-7 CASSAGTVFTGELFF TGTGCTAGCAGCGCCGGGACAGTTTTCACCGGGGAGCTGTTTTTT
. 12 . TRBJ2-7 TRBV29-1 CSVAGVTYEQYF TGCAGCGTTGCAGGGGTAACCTACGAGCAGTACTTC
few 16 . TRBJ2-5 TRBV2 CATQPSSWGAQETQYF TGTGCCACCCAACCCTCAAGTTGGGGGGCTCAAGAGACCCAGTACTTC
. 13 . TRBJ2-7 TRBV27 CASSLSVAYEQYF TGTGCCAGCAGTTTATCGGTCGCCTACGAGCAGTACTTC
. 14 . TRBJ2-3 TRBV7-9 CASSFTGGQKGQYF TGTGCCAGCAGCTTTACAGGAGGGCAGAAGGGGCAGTATTTT